This T cell receptor beta chain was retrieved from a study of cytomegalovirus exposure and HLA in healthy donors. With 60 Vbeta and 13 Jbeta primers, the PCR was carried out. Libraries were prepared by immunoSEQ multiplex PCR; TCRdb keeps only in-frame clonotypes and omits some of them. The profile shows roughly 120,000 clones, 65% to 80% of them singletons. The CDR3 spans 15 residues. Germline CDR1 is MGHRA and CDR2 is YSYEKL. V dropped 5 bases and J dropped 8; count of bases not matched to a gene: 12. The clonotype comes from a human donor in good health. This chain uses TRBV4-1 with TRBJ1-3, with 7 bases matching TRBD1. The sequenced sample was PBMCs. CDR3 region: CASSSGTVQLDTIYF. DNA for the CDR3: TGCGCCAGCAGCTCTGGGACAGTCCAATTAGACACCATATATTTT.